Sequencing of this T cell receptor beta chain was carried out in a study of post-analysis software for immune sequencing data. General observations from the study: Higher frequency in patients than in controls was seen for a handful of TRBV segments, with TRBV5-6, TRBV5-1 and TRBV20-1 among them. Under the F measure, samples that were prepared in one batch clustered strongly together. Compared with controls, patients showed significantly lower normalized Chao1 diversity.

Included in the TCR beta cDNA libraries were unique molecular identifiers. The authors obtained roughly 500,000 cDNA molecules from roughly 1 to 10 million T cells. TCRdb reprocessed the PCR reads with MiXCR, giving one entry per CDR3 protein. The table has about 810,000 distinct CDR3 sequences, 53% seen once. Trimming stripped 5 bases from V and 0 bases from J, with 7 bases between. The CDR3 is made up of 13 amino acids. This clonotype has only a few counts. Its cognate antigen is unknown. The sample consisted of blood. The J gene is TRBJ2-5, the V gene TRBV12-3 or TRBV12-4, with a possible D match to TRBD1 (5 bases). This sequence was found in a girl aged 5-17 years with multiple sclerosis. The CDR3 DNA reads TGTGCCAGCAGTCAGACAGACCAAGAGACCCAGTACTTC. This sequence encodes CASSQTDQETQYF.